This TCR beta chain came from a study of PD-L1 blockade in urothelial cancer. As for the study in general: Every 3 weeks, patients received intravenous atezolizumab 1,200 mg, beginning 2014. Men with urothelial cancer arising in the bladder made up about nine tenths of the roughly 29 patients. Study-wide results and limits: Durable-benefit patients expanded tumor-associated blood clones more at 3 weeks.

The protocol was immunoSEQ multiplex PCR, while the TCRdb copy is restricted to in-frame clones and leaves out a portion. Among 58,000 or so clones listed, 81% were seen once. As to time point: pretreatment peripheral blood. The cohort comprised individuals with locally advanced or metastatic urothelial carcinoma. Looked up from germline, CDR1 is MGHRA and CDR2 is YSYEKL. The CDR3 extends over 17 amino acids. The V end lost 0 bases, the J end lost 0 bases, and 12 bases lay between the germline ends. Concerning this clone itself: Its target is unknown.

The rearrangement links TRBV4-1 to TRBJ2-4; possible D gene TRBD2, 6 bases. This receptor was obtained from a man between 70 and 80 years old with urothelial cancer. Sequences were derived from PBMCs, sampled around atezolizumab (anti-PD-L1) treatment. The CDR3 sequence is CASSQDLAGLAKNIQYF. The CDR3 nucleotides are TGCGCCAGCAGCCAAGATCTGGCGGGGTTAGCCAAAAACATTCAGTACTTC.